These T cell receptor beta chains were read from a single sample in a study of cytomegalovirus exposure and HLA in healthy donors. TCRdb's copy holds only in-frame clones and misses some; the assay was immunoSEQ multiplex PCR. This table holds under 200,000 clones, approximately 80% found once. Sequencing input: PBMCs. The receptors derive from a young woman in good health and CMV-seronegative. Each CDR3 is given with its conserved first and last residue. The order of the fields is J gene, clone size, D gene, V gene, CDR3 protein, CDR3 DNA. D genes are given only for firm matches. The size entry is marked missing in some rows and otherwise reads once, few, many or a size class.

TRBJ1-5	few	-	TRBV30	CAWGARINQPQHF	TGTGCCTGGGGGGCGCGGATCAATCAGCCCCAGCATTTT
TRBJ2-1	-	TRBD2	TRBV9	CASSPGGSGSYNEQFF	TGTGCCAGCAGCCCCGGGGGTAGCGGGAGCTACAATGAGCAGTTCTTC
TRBJ1-5	-	-	TRBV5-4	CASSPGRDSNQPQHF	TGTGCCAGCAGCCCGGGCAGGGATAGCAATCAGCCCCAGCATTTT
TRBJ2-5	-	-	TRBV5-1	CASSPGATLQETQYF	TGCGCCAGCAGCCCAGGGGCTACCCTCCAAGAGACCCAGTACTTC
TRBJ1-6	-	-	TRBV5-1	CASSSGDPNSPLHF	TGCGCCAGCAGCTCGGGGGACCCCAATTCACCCCTCCACTTT
TRBJ1-1	-	-	TRBV6-9	CASSYRVLNTEAFF	TGTGCCAGCAGTTACAGGGTCTTGAACACTGAAGCTTTCTTT
TRBJ1-4	-	-	TRBV7-9	CASSFVSRLGYNEKLFF	TGTGCCAGCAGCTTTGTTTCCCGACTAGGATACAATGAAAAACTGTTTTTT
TRBJ1-5	-	-	TRBV29-1	CSVAAGLSNQPQHF	TGCAGCGTAGCGGCGGGATTGAGTAATCAGCCCCAGCATTTT
TRBJ2-7	-	TRBD2	TRBV18	CASSPRRSGGSHEQYF	TGTGCCAGCTCACCGAGGCGCAGCGGGGGGTCCCACGAGCAGTACTTC
TRBJ1-3	once	TRBD1	TRBV25-1	CASSEGQGDQGSGNTIYF	TGTGCCAGCAGTGAGGGACAGGGGGATCAAGGATCTGGAAACACCATATATTTT
TRBJ2-1	-	-	TRBV5-1	CASSLLAAYNEQFF	TGCGCCAGCAGCTTGTTAGCGGCCTACAATGAGCAGTTCTTC
TRBJ1-1	once	-	TRBV6-5	CASSYSTFGRTEAFF	TGTGCCAGCAGTTACTCGACTTTTGGGAGGACTGAAGCTTTCTTT
TRBJ1-1	-	TRBD1	TRBV9	CASSPQTGWAAEAFF	TGTGCCAGCAGCCCTCAGACAGGGTGGGCGGCTGAAGCTTTCTTT
TRBJ2-2	-	TRBD2	TRBV4-2	CASSRLAGGPDTGELFF	TGTGCCAGCAGCAGACTAGCGGGAGGGCCCGACACCGGGGAGCTGTTTTTT
TRBJ2-7	-	TRBD1	TRBV10-1	CASSGTQDRGFYEQYF	TGCGCCAGCAGTGGCACTCAGGACAGGGGATTCTACGAGCAGTACTTC
TRBJ2-7	-	-	TRBV18	CASSPTDTYEQYF	TGTGCCAGCTCACCTACAGACACCTACGAGCAGTACTTC
TRBJ2-3	-	TRBD1	TRBV5-1	CASTLGQDTDTQYF	TGCGCCAGCACCCTGGGACAGGACACAGATACGCAGTATTTT
TRBJ2-5	-	-	TRBV15	CATSRDWASTGETQYF	TGTGCCACCAGCAGGGACTGGGCGTCCACTGGGGAGACCCAGTACTTC
TRBJ1-2	once	-	TRBV21-1	CASSKEPGQGAGGYGYTF	TGTGCCAGCAGCAAAGAACCGGGACAGGGGGCTGGGGGCTATGGCTACACCTTC
TRBJ1-1	-	-	TRBV10-2	CASSEFSGTEAFF	TGCGCCAGCAGTGAGTTTTCGGGGACTGAAGCTTTCTTT
TRBJ1-6	-	-	TRBV5-4	CASSLGRANSPLHF	TGTGCCAGCAGCTTGGGTAGAGCCAATTCACCCCTCCACTTT
TRBJ2-7	-	TRBD1	TRBV6-1	CASKGGQAIDEQYF	TGTGCCAGCAAGGGGGGACAGGCGATCGACGAGCAGTACTTC
TRBJ2-5	-	-	TRBV5-4	CASSPDYQRETQYF	TGTGCCAGCAGCCCGGACTATCAGAGGGAGACCCAGTACTTC
TRBJ1-1	-	-	TRBV6-5	CASSLQGNTEAFF	TGTGCCAGCAGTTTACAGGGGAACACTGAAGCTTTCTTT
TRBJ2-5	-	TRBD2	TRBV7-6	CASSRIAGAVQETQYF	TGTGCCAGCAGCCGTATAGCGGGGGCCGTCCAAGAGACCCAGTACTTC
TRBJ2-2	-	TRBD2	TRBV7-2	CASSSRPLAGKGAGELFF	TGTGCCAGCAGCTCCCGACCACTAGCGGGAAAGGGGGCCGGGGAGCTGTTTTTT
TRBJ2-5	few	TRBD1	TRBV7-2	CASSFTGQGQGETQYF	TGTGCCAGCAGCTTTACCGGACAGGGGCAGGGGGAGACCCAGTACTTC
TRBJ2-3	once	TRBD1	TRBV10-3	CAISESGQGHSSDTQYF	TGTGCCATCAGTGAGTCGGGACAGGGACATAGCTCAGATACGCAGTATTTT
TRBJ2-5	-	-	TRBV7-3	CASSQGRGRETQYF	TGTGCCAGCAGTCAGGGGCGTGGACGCGAGACCCAGTACTTC
TRBJ2-7	few	-	TRBV6-5	CASRGPYEQYF	TGTGCCAGCAGGGGCCCCTACGAGCAGTACTTC
TRBJ1-5	few	TRBD1	TRBV10-3	CATRDRAESNQPQHF	TGTGCCACCCGTGACAGGGCCGAGAGTAATCAGCCCCAGCATTTT
TRBJ1-5	few	TRBD1	TRBV18	CASSPDREQPQHF	TGTGCCAGCTCACCAGACAGGGAACAGCCCCAGCATTTT
TRBJ2-3	-	TRBD1	TRBV27	CASTSRQGPADTQYF	TGTGCCAGCACCTCCCGACAGGGGCCCGCAGATACGCAGTATTTT
TRBJ2-7	medium-sized	-	TRBV5-8	CASSFRGAYEQYF	TGTGCCAGCAGCTTCAGGGGGGCCTACGAGCAGTACTTC
TRBJ1-2	once	TRBD1	TRBV13	CASSLWNTGTVDGGYTF	TGTGCCAGCAGCTTATGGAATACCGGGACAGTGGACGGGGGCTACACCTTC
TRBJ2-2	-	-	TRBV27	CASTPQDRTQNTGELFF	TGTGCCAGCACCCCACAGGATAGGACACAGAACACCGGGGAGCTGTTTTTT
TRBJ2-7	-	TRBD2	TRBV14	CASSQPSGGIYEQYF	TGTGCCAGCAGCCAACCTAGCGGGGGGATCTACGAGCAGTACTTC
TRBJ2-7	-	-	TRBV6-5	CASGGTVTYEQYF	TGTGCCAGCGGGGGGACGGTGACCTACGAGCAGTACTTC
TRBJ1-5	-	TRBD1	TRBV5-8	CASSLAGTGRQPQHF	TGTGCCAGCAGCCTTGCCGGGACAGGGAGACAGCCCCAGCATTTT
TRBJ2-7	-	TRBD1	TRBV25-1	CASSDSDVPDRGFHEQYF	TGTGCCAGCAGTGATTCGGATGTTCCGGACAGGGGTTTTCACGAGCAGTACTTC
TRBJ1-5	-	-	TRBV15	CATSRDTRADNQPQHF	TGTGCCACCAGCAGAGATACGCGGGCCGACAATCAGCCCCAGCATTTT
TRBJ2-1	once	-	TRBV5-4	CASSLAGEEQFF	TGTGCCAGCAGCTTGGCCGGGGAAGAGCAGTTCTTC
TRBJ1-2	-	TRBD1	TRBV5-6	CASSSLKGAVYGYTF	TGTGCCAGCAGCTCCTTAAAGGGGGCAGTCTATGGCTACACCTTC
TRBJ1-5	-	-	TRBV14	CASSQDPRAPTLKAQHF	TGTGCCAGCAGCCAAGACCCCAGGGCCCCTACCTTGAAAGCCCAGCATTTT
TRBJ2-6	-	-	TRBV9	CASSSSRSSGANVLTF	TGTGCCAGCAGCTCAAGTCGGAGCTCTGGGGCCAACGTCCTGACTTTC
TRBJ1-2	-	TRBD1	TRBV6-5	CASRGQGNGGYTF	TGTGCCAGCAGGGGACAGGGGAATGGTGGCTACACCTTC
TRBJ2-7	-	-	TRBV6-5	CASSYGSGPYEQYF	TGTGCCAGCAGTTACGGGTCAGGCCCCTACGAGCAGTACTTC
TRBJ1-1	-	TRBD1	TRBV10-2	CASSPRTGNTEAFF	TGCGCCAGCAGTCCGAGGACAGGGAACACTGAAGCTTTCTTT
TRBJ1-4	-	TRBD1	TRBV7-9	CASSLVRTGLPTNEKLFF	TGTGCCAGCAGCTTAGTCCGGACAGGTCTACCAACTAATGAAAAACTGTTTTTT
TRBJ1-1	once	TRBD1	TRBV18	CASSPRKGQGLKNTEAFF	TGTGCCAGCTCACCGAGGAAGGGACAGGGCCTGAAGAACACTGAAGCTTTCTTT
TRBJ2-3	few	TRBD2	TRBV27	CASSFLKSGSRTDTQYF	TGTGCCAGCAGTTTCCTTAAAAGCGGGAGTCGCACAGATACGCAGTATTTT
TRBJ1-2	-	TRBD1	TRBV10-3	CAISSDRGQSYGYTF	TGTGCCATCAGTTCGGACAGGGGGCAAAGCTATGGCTACACCTTC
TRBJ2-1	-	TRBD2	TRBV6-1	CASSLSGGAHEQFF	TGTGCCAGCAGTCTTAGCGGGGGGGCCCATGAGCAGTTCTTC
TRBJ1-2	-	TRBD1	TRBV4-2	CASGLQGGADSYTF	TGTGCCAGCGGACTGCAAGGGGGCGCCGATAGCTACACCTTC
TRBJ1-1	-	-	TRBV6-5	CASINGGGTEAFF	TGTGCCAGCATCAACGGGGGGGGAACTGAAGCTTTCTTT
TRBJ2-3	-	TRBD2	TRBV6-5	CASRIGLGPDTQYF	TGTGCCAGCAGGATCGGACTAGGACCAGATACGCAGTATTTT
TRBJ2-1	-	-	TRBV6-5	CASSSNRVNEQFF	TGTGCCAGCAGTTCGAACAGGGTCAATGAGCAGTTCTTC